This T cell receptor (beta chain) was captured by sequencing in a study of blood T cell repertoires in COVID-19. This CDR3 is built from 15 residues. Germline CDR1 reads WNHNN; CDR2 reads SYGVQD (reference sequence). J gave up 0 bases and V 5 bases, and 2 bases lay outside the gene matches. The table came from immunoSEQ multiplex PCR; TCRdb's copy has only in-frame clones and leaves some out. The table includes approximately 130,000 clones, roughly 82% detected once. The chain recombines TRBV10-1 with TRBJ2-3; 10 nucleotides align to TRBD2. The sequence was collected from a human donor in a cohort sampled during active COVID-19. Sequencing used peripheral blood. The CDR3 bases are TGCGCCAGCAGTCTAGCGGGGGCAAGCACAGATACGCAGTATTTT. Protein: CASSLAGASTDTQYF.